The rows below give T cell receptor beta chains drawn from one sample of a study of shared clonotypes between healthy human individuals. TCRdb's copy holds only in-frame clones and misses some; the assay was immunoSEQ multiplex PCR. This table has under 1,100,000 clones, under 80% appearing once. Sequencing was performed on memory CD4+ T cells sorted from blood. Receptor source: a man aged 18 to 30 in good health. Each CDR3 is given with its conserved first and last residue. D genes are given only for firm matches. Clone size is stated in some rows and not others, as once, few, many or a class when expanded.

v_gene: TRBV30; d_gene: NA; j_gene: TRBJ2-7; abundance: few; CDR3nt: TGTGCCGGAACAGGGTATAGCGACGAGCAGTACTTC; CDR3aa: CAGTGYSDEQYF
v_gene: TRBV27; d_gene: NA; j_gene: TRBJ1-4; abundance: few; CDR3nt: TGTGCCAGCAGTTTAAGGTGGTCAACTAATGAAAAACTGTTTTTT; CDR3aa: CASSLRWSTNEKLFF
v_gene: TRBV9; d_gene: NA; j_gene: TRBJ1-2; abundance: NA; CDR3nt: TGTGCCAGCAGCGGGACGGCTGAGAACTATGGCTACACCTTC; CDR3aa: CASSGTAENYGYTF
v_gene: TRBV2; d_gene: NA; j_gene: TRBJ2-7; abundance: few; CDR3nt: TGTGCCAGCAGTGACGGCGGGGCACTACGCGAGCAGTACTTC; CDR3aa: CASSDGGALREQYF
v_gene: TRBV11-2; d_gene: TRBD2; j_gene: TRBJ2-1; abundance: NA; CDR3nt: TGTGCCAGCAGCCTCGGGCAGGGCGGTACTAGCGGATACAATGAGCAGTTCTTC; CDR3aa: CASSLGQGGTSGYNEQFF
v_gene: TRBV5-4; d_gene: TRBD1; j_gene: TRBJ1-4; abundance: NA; CDR3nt: TGTGCCAGCAGCCACCTGGACAGGGGATCATATTATGAAAAACTGTTTTTT; CDR3aa: CASSHLDRGSYYEKLFF
v_gene: TRBV20-1; d_gene: NA; j_gene: TRBJ1-2; abundance: NA; CDR3nt: TGCAGTGCTACAGGCTCTTATGGCTACACCTTC; CDR3aa: CSATGSYGYTF
v_gene: TRBV29-1; d_gene: TRBD1; j_gene: TRBJ2-5; abundance: NA; CDR3nt: TGCAGCGTTGAATCCCACAGGGGTGGTTTTGGCCAGTACTTC; CDR3aa: CSVESHRGGFGQYF
v_gene: TRBV7-2; d_gene: TRBD2; j_gene: TRBJ2-1; abundance: NA; CDR3nt: TGTGCCAGCAGCTCCAGGACTAGCGGGAGGATCAATGAGCAGTTCTTC; CDR3aa: CASSSRTSGRINEQFF
v_gene: TRBV11-2; d_gene: NA; j_gene: TRBJ1-1; abundance: NA; CDR3nt: TGTGCCAGCAGCTTACAGGGGCCTCCTGAAGCTTTCTTT; CDR3aa: CASSLQGPPEAFF
v_gene: TRBV7-2; d_gene: NA; j_gene: TRBJ1-6; abundance: NA; CDR3nt: TGTGCCAGCACCCTTCAAAGGGGCCCTCTGGGATCACCCCTCCACTTT; CDR3aa: CASTLQRGPLGSPLHF
v_gene: TRBV7-9; d_gene: TRBD1; j_gene: TRBJ2-5; abundance: NA; CDR3nt: TGTGCCAGCAGCCCGACTGACAGGGGGTGGTTGGAGACCCAGTACTTC; CDR3aa: CASSPTDRGWLETQYF
v_gene: TRBV18; d_gene: NA; j_gene: TRBJ2-7; abundance: NA; CDR3nt: TGTGCCAGCTCACCGTACCCTATAGCGTCGGGGAACGAGCAGTACTTC; CDR3aa: CASSPYPIASGNEQYF
v_gene: TRBV5-1; d_gene: TRBD1; j_gene: TRBJ2-3; abundance: NA; CDR3nt: TGCGCCAGCAGACCTGGACAGGTGACAGATACGCAGTATTTT; CDR3aa: CASRPGQVTDTQYF
v_gene: TRBV6-1; d_gene: TRBD1; j_gene: TRBJ1-6; abundance: NA; CDR3nt: TGTGCCAGCAGTGAACGACAGGGGGATAATTCACCCCTCCACTTT; CDR3aa: CASSERQGDNSPLHF
v_gene: TRBV2; d_gene: NA; j_gene: TRBJ1-2; abundance: once; CDR3nt: TGTGCCAGCAGTCCCGCAGGGAATGGCTACACCTTC; CDR3aa: CASSPAGNGYTF
v_gene: TRBV6-6; d_gene: TRBD2; j_gene: TRBJ2-1; abundance: NA; CDR3nt: TGTGCCAGCAGTCCGGGCGGGAGGGCCGTGGATGAGCAGTTCTTC; CDR3aa: CASSPGGRAVDEQFF
v_gene: TRBV7-2; d_gene: NA; j_gene: TRBJ2-7; abundance: many; CDR3nt: TGTGCCAGCAGCTTATATACCCCCGGCTACGAGCAGTACTTC; CDR3aa: CASSLYTPGYEQYF
v_gene: TRBV28; d_gene: TRBD1; j_gene: TRBJ1-2; abundance: NA; CDR3nt: TGTGCCAGCAGACCTAAGACAGGGGCTGATGGCTACACCTTC; CDR3aa: CASRPKTGADGYTF
v_gene: TRBV6-6; d_gene: TRBD1; j_gene: TRBJ2-7; abundance: few; CDR3nt: TGTGCCAGCAGTTATCGGACAGGGGGCTACGAGCAGTACTTC; CDR3aa: CASSYRTGGYEQYF
v_gene: TRBV27; d_gene: TRBD2; j_gene: TRBJ2-1; abundance: NA; CDR3nt: TGTGCCAGCACAATAGCGGGGGGGAGCTCCTACAATGAGCAGTTCTTC; CDR3aa: CASTIAGGSSYNEQFF
v_gene: TRBV19; d_gene: NA; j_gene: TRBJ1-2; abundance: NA; CDR3nt: TGTGCCAGTAATCGGCTAGGCTATGGCTACACCTTC; CDR3aa: CASNRLGYGYTF
v_gene: TRBV5-4; d_gene: TRBD1; j_gene: TRBJ2-1; abundance: few; CDR3nt: TGTGCCAGCAGATCGGGACAGGAGAGGTATGAGCAGATCTTC; CDR3aa: CASRSGQERYEQIF
v_gene: TRBV7-3; d_gene: NA; j_gene: TRBJ1-1; abundance: NA; CDR3nt: TGTGCCAGCAGCTCCTACCGGTTCTCCTCGAACACTGAAGCTTTCTTT; CDR3aa: CASSSYRFSSNTEAFF
v_gene: TRBV11-2; d_gene: NA; j_gene: TRBJ1-2; abundance: NA; CDR3nt: TGTGCCAGCAGCTTAGATTCCAGGGGAGCCTATGGCTACACCTTC; CDR3aa: CASSLDSRGAYGYTF
v_gene: TRBV5-1; d_gene: TRBD2; j_gene: TRBJ2-7; abundance: NA; CDR3nt: TGCGCCAGCAGCATAGCTAGCGGCTCCTACGAGCAGTACTTC; CDR3aa: CASSIASGSYEQYF
v_gene: TRBV30; d_gene: TRBD2; j_gene: TRBJ2-5; abundance: few; CDR3nt: TGTGCCTGGAGTATGGGGGGGTTGAGAGAGACCCAGTACTTC; CDR3aa: CAWSMGGLRETQYF
v_gene: TRBV6-5; d_gene: NA; j_gene: TRBJ1-2; abundance: NA; CDR3nt: TGTGCCAGCAGTTACTCATACAGGGAGGGTTATGGCTACACCTTC; CDR3aa: CASSYSYREGYGYTF
v_gene: TRBV25-1; d_gene: TRBD2; j_gene: TRBJ2-1; abundance: NA; CDR3nt: TGTGCCAGCAGTAGCTATAGCGGGGGGGCCGGGGATGAGCAGTTCTTC; CDR3aa: CASSSYSGGAGDEQFF
v_gene: TRBV6-5; d_gene: TRBD1; j_gene: TRBJ2-7; abundance: NA; CDR3nt: TGTGCCAGCGGACCGACAGGGAGCGCGGGTTACGAGCAGTACTTC; CDR3aa: CASGPTGSAGYEQYF
v_gene: TRBV7-9; d_gene: TRBD1; j_gene: TRBJ2-1; abundance: NA; CDR3nt: TGTGCCAGCAGCCGGGACAGGGGGGACAATGAGCAGTTCTTC; CDR3aa: CASSRDRGDNEQFF
v_gene: TRBV5-1; d_gene: TRBD1; j_gene: TRBJ1-2; abundance: many; CDR3nt: TGCGCCAGCAGCTTGGGGGACAGTGGAGGCTACACCTTC; CDR3aa: CASSLGDSGGYTF
v_gene: TRBV5-1; d_gene: NA; j_gene: TRBJ1-6; abundance: NA; CDR3nt: TGCGCCAGCAGCCTGCTTGATACTCCACCCCTCCACTTT; CDR3aa: CASSLLDTPPLHF
v_gene: TRBV6-5; d_gene: TRBD1; j_gene: TRBJ2-7; abundance: NA; CDR3nt: TGTGCCAGCAAAAGGACCCAGGGGGCCGGGCAGTACTTC; CDR3aa: CASKRTQGAGQYF
v_gene: TRBV7-2; d_gene: TRBD2; j_gene: TRBJ2-3; abundance: NA; CDR3nt: TGTGCCAGCAGCCGGGGGGATAGGCTTACCACAGATACGCAGTATTTT; CDR3aa: CASSRGDRLTTDTQYF
v_gene: TRBV5-1; d_gene: NA; j_gene: TRBJ2-5; abundance: NA; CDR3nt: TGCGCCAGCAGCCTTCCGACCGAGAAGGCCCAGTACTTC; CDR3aa: CASSLPTEKAQYF